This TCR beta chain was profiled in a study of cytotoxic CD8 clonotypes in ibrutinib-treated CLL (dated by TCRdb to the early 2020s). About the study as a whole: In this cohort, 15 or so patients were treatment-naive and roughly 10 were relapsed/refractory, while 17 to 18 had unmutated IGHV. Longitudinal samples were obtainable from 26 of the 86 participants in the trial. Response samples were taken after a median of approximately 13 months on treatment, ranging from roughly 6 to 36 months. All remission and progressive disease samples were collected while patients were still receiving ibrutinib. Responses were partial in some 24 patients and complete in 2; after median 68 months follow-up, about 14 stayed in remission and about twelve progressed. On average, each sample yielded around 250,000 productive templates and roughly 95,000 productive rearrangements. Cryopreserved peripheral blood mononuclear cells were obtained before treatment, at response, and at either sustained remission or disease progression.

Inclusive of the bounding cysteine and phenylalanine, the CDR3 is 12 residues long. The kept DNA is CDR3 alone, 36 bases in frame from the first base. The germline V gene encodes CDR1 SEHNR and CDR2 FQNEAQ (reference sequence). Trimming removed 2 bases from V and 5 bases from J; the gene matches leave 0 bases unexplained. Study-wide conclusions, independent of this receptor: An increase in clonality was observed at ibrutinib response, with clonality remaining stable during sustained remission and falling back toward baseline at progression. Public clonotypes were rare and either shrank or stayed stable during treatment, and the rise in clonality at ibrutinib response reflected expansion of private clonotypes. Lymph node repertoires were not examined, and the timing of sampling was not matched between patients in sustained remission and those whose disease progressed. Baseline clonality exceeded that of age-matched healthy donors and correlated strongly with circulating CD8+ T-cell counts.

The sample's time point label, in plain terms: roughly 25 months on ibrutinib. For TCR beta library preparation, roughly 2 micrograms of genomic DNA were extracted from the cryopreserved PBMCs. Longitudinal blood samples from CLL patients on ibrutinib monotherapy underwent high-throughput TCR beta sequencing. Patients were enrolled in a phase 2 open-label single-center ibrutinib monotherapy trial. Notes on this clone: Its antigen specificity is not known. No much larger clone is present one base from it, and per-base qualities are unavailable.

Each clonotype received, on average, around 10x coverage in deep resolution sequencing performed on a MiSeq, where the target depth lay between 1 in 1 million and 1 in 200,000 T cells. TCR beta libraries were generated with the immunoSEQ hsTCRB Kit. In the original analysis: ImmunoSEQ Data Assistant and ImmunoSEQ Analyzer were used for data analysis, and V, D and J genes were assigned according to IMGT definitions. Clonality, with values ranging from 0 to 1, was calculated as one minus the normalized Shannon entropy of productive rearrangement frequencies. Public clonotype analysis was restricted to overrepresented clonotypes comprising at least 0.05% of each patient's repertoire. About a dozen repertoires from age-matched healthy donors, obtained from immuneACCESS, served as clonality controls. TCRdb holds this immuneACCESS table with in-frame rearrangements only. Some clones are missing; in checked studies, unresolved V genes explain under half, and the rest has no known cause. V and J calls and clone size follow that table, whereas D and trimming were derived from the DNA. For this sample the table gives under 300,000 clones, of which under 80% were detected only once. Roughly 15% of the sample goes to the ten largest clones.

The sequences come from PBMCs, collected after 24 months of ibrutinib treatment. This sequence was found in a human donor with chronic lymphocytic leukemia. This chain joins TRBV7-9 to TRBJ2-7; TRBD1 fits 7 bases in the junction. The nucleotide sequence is TGTGCCAGCAGCTTACAGGGGGACGAGCAGTACTTC. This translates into CASSLQGDEQYF.